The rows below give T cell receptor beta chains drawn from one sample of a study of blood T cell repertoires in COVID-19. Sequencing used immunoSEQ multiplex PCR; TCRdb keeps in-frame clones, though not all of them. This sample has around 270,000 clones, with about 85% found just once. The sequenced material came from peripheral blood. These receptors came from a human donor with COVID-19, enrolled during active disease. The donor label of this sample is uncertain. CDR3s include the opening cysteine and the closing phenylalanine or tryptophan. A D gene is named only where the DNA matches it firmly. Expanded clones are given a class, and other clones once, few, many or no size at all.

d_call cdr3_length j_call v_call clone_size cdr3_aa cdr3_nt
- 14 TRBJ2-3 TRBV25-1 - CASRGRLSTDTQYF TGTGCCAGCAGGGGCCGCTTAAGCACAGATACGCAGTATTTT
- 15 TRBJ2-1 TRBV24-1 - CATSVAGNSYNEQFF TGTGCCACCAGTGTGGCGGGGAATTCCTACAATGAGCAGTTCTTC
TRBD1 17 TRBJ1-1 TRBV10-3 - CAISESVGTGGDSEAFF TGTGCCATCAGTGAGTCGGTTGGAACAGGGGGTGACTCTGAAGCTTTCTTT
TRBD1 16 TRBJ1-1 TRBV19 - CASSSRDRDLNTEAFF TGTGCCAGTAGTTCCCGGGACAGGGATTTGAACACTGAAGCTTTCTTT
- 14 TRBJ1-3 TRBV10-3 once CAISITGLGNTIYF TGTGCCATCAGCATAACAGGGCTCGGAAACACCATATATTTT
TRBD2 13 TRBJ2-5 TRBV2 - CASSPSGRATQYF TGTGCCAGCAGTCCTAGCGGGAGGGCCACCCAGTACTTC
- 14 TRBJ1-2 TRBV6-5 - CASEVSGRVGGYTF TGTGCCAGCGAAGTTAGCGGCAGGGTAGGTGGCTACACCTTC
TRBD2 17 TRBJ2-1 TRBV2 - CASRTGLAGGPDLAQFF TGTGCCAGCAGAACCGGACTAGCGGGAGGGCCAGATCTGGCGCAGTTCTTC
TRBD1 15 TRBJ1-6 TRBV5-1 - CASSKGTGDNSPLHF TGCGCCAGCAGCAAGGGGACAGGGGATAATTCACCCCTCCACTTT
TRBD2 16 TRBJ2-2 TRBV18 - CASSPPGLAEYGELFF TGTGCCAGCTCACCACCTGGCCTAGCGGAATACGGGGAGCTGTTTTTT
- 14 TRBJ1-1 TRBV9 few CASSVRDLNTEAFF TGTGCCAGCAGCGTACGGGATTTGAACACTGAAGCTTTCTTT
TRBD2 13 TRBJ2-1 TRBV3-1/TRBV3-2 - CASSFGGYNEQFF TGTGCCAGCAGCTTCGGGGGGTACAATGAGCAGTTCTTC
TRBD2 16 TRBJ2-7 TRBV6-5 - CASSSLGTRVSYEQYF TGTGCCAGCAGTTCTTTGGGGACTAGGGTTTCCTACGAGCAGTACTTC
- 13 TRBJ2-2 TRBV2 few CASTPMVVGELFF TGTGCCAGCACCCCTATGGTGGTCGGGGAGCTGTTTTTT
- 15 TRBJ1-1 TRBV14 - CASSPLQGWATEAFF TGTGCCAGCAGCCCGCTTCAGGGGTGGGCCACTGAAGCTTTCTTT
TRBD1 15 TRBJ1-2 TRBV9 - CASSARQGNMDGYTF TGTGCCAGCAGCGCCAGACAGGGGAACATGGATGGCTACACCTTC
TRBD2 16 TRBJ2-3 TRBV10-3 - CAISGSSGTGRDTQYF TGTGCCATCAGTGGATCTAGCGGGACTGGGCGGGATACGCAGTATTTT
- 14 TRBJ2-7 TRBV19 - CASSTMESSYEQYF TGTGCCAGTAGTACAATGGAGAGCTCCTACGAGCAGTACTTC